This TCR beta chain appears in the sequencing data of a study of blood T cells in healthy people across ages. Study-level background: Per every two T cells, about one barcoded beta molecule was captured by template switching.

The CDR3 runs to 16 residues. V was clipped by 0 bases and J by 3 bases; unmatched bases: 5. Germline V gene data show CDR1 as WSHSY and CDR2 as SAAADI. Primers used in a second PCR of about 7 to 12 cycles were a sample-barcoded 5' primer and a J-beta primer mix. MiXCR, run by TCRdb on the 5' RACE reads, gives a single entry per CDR3 protein. In the table there are 1,300,000 or so distinct CDR3 sequences, 59% of which are singletons. V and J are TRBV10-2 and TRBJ2-7; 10 nucleotides agree with TRBD2. The sequenced sample was blood. The sequence derives from a man aged 18 to 29 in good health. The CDR3: CASSESLAGGYYEQYF. CDR3 nucleotide sequence: TGCGCCAGCAGTGAGTCCTTAGCGGGGGGCTACTACGAGCAGTACTTC.